This T cell receptor beta chain was found in a study of identical twins. Overall study findings and caveats: Invariant MAIT and iNKT cells are populations that could partly confound zero-insertion analyses. Shared out-of-frame alpha sequences (those common to twins) showed excess low generation probability. A lower insertion count was a feature of abundant cord blood beta clonotypes, with no such feature in memory repertoires.

This clonotype was found a few times. What it binds is unknown. Unique molecular identifiers were present on the cDNA, and a universal primer site came from template switching. TCRdb independently ran MiXCR on the 5' RACE reads; one entry per CDR3 protein. This table holds about 890,000 distinct CDR3 sequences, over 9% found once. The CDR3 sequence is 13 residues long. Germline V gene sequence: CDR1 SNHLY, CDR2 FYNNEI. The junction had 6 bases not matched to a gene; V was cut back by 6 bases and J by 5 bases. The data were also submitted as part of a second study, on yellow fever vaccine responses in identical twins.

The TCR comes from a woman younger than 30 in good health. The specimen sequenced was PBMCs. This sequence joins TRBV2 and TRBJ2-7, with 8 positions matching TRBD2. CDR3 in DNA: TGTGCCAGCAGCCCGACTAGCGCGCACGAGCAGTACTTC. Translation: CASSPTSAHEQYF.